This TCR beta chain stems from a study of post-analysis software for immune sequencing data. General study findings and limits: When compared against controls, multiple sclerosis patients showed significantly lower normalized Chao1 diversity.

CDR3 length equals 16 residues. Germline V gene lookup returns CDR1 SGDLS and CDR2 YYNGEE. V lost 3 bases and J lost 4, with 19 bases in between. Carried by the TCR beta cDNA libraries were unique molecular identifiers. TCRdb re-called the PCR reads with MiXCR, one entry per CDR3 protein. The data hold under 200,000 distinct CDR3 sequences, with around 36% observed a single time. About this clonotype itself: The antigen remains unidentified.

This TCR was sampled from a girl between 5 and 17 years old with multiple sclerosis. The chain joins TRBV9 to TRBJ1-2; perhaps TRBD1 as D (5 bases). Sequencing used blood, obtained after autologous hematopoietic stem cell transplantation. CDR3 coding DNA: TGTGCCAGCAGCGCAACCCCGGTGGGGGGAGGCTATGGCTACACCTTC. Its protein product is CASSATPVGGGYGYTF.